These 6 T cell receptor beta chains share one sample of origin, sequenced in a study of T cells after yellow fever vaccination. TCRdb re-analysed the 5' RACE reads in MiXCR, keeping a single row per CDR3 protein. This table holds around 260,000 distinct CDR3 sequences, 5.2% found once. The source material was CD4+ T cells sorted from PBMCs, sampled on the day of the yellow fever booster vaccination. These receptors were obtained from a man aged 18 to 30 who received the YFV17D yellow fever vaccine.

CDR3 nucleotides: TGTGCCAGCTCACCACCGGGACAACCAAATCAGCCCCAGCATTTT. Encoded protein: CASSPPGQPNQPQHF. This chain joins TRBV18 and TRBJ1-5; TRBD1 is a possible D gene (6 bases). Germline V CDR1 and CDR2: KGHSH, LQKENI. This CDR3 has 15 amino acids. Trimming removed 0 bases at V and 4 bases at J, with 10 bases between. Variable domain in full (rest from reference TRBV18 and TRBJ1-5): NAGVMQNPRHLVRRRGQEARLRCSPMKGHSHVYWYRQLPEEGLKFMVYLQKENIIDESGMPKERFSAEFPKEGPSILRIQQVVRGDSAAYFCASSPPGQPNQPQHFGDGTRLSIL.

This clonotype was counted many times. The V call is TRBV6-4, the J call TRBJ2-2; TRBD2 matches 13 bases. The germline V gene encodes CDR1 MRHNA and CDR2 SNTAGT. The CDR3 spans 19 residues. The V gene end was trimmed by 6 bases and the J gene end by 2 bases; junction bases not matched to a gene: 12. CDR3 residues: CASSRSGTSGGANTGELFF. For the CDR3, the DNA is TGTGCCAGCAGCCGATCTGGAACTAGCGGGGGGGCAAACACCGGGGAGCTGTTTTTT.

This clonotype was observed a handful of times. The chain links TRBV30 to TRBJ2-1; 13 bases map to TRBD2. This CDR3 contains 21 residues. Germline lookup yields CDR1 GTSNPN and CDR2 SVGIG (reference sequence). With 2 bases clipped from V and 0 bases from J, the junction kept 16 bases outside the gene matches. Here the CDR3 DNA reads TGTGCCTGGAGTAGCGGGTACCCCGGGACTAGCGGGGCCAGCTCCTACAATGAGCAGTTCTTC. Its translation is CAWSSGYPGTSGASSYNEQFF.

The V and J genes are TRBV6-2 or TRBV6-3 and TRBJ1-1, with D perhaps matching TRBD1 (5 bases). The CDR3 consists of 13 residues. V was shortened by 9 bases and J by 1 base, with 12 bases between the two germline ends. CDR1 and CDR2 (germline): MNHEY, SVGEGT. CDR3 bases: TGTGCCAGTCTACAGGAGCCGAACACTGAAGCTTTCTTT. It translates to CASLQEPNTEAFF.

This clonotype was found a few times. J is TRBJ1-5 and V is TRBV7-2; D is perhaps TRBD1 (5 bases). Germline values: CDR1 SGHTA, CDR2 FQGNSA. The CDR3 covers 16 residues. The V end was cut by 0 bases, the J end by 4 bases, with 13 bases between. The CDR3 region has the DNA TGTGCCAGCAGCTTAGCCCACGGGGCAGCAAATCAGCCCCAGCATTTT. It is translated as CASSLAHGAANQPQHF. Looking up the rest from reference TRBV7-2 and TRBJ1-5 gives the full variable domain: GAGVSQSPSNKVTEKGKDVELRCDPISGHTALYWYRQSLGQGLEFLIYFQGNSAPDKSGLPSDRFSAERTGGSVSTLTIQRTQQEDSAVYLCASSLAHGAANQPQHFGDGTRLSIL.

V usage is TRBV6-2 or TRBV6-3 and J usage is TRBJ1-2, with D hard to call. Germline CDR1 MNHEY, CDR2 SVGEGT. Trimming cost V 6 bases and J 3 bases, with 14 bases left between them. This CDR3 contains 14 residues. The CDR3 region is CASRRPRLDYGYTF. The CDR3 DNA follows: TGTGCCAGCAGGAGGCCTCGACTTGACTATGGCTACACCTTC.